This TCR beta chain derives from a study of T cells after yellow fever vaccination. Study-wide context: In the case of low-cell-number fractions, SMART-Seq v4 Ultra Low Input was used for preparation.

TCRdb redid the calling of the 5' RACE reads with MiXCR, one entry per CDR3 protein. The repertoire holds over 300,000 distinct CDR3 sequences, with approximately 4% as singletons. The CDR3 is 14 amino acids. V lost 1 base and J lost 10, with 18 bases in between. Germline CDR1 SGHDT, CDR2 YYEEEE. The chain is built from TRBV5-6 and TRBJ2-7; no definite D call. The sequencing here drew on PBMCs, taken 5 days after the yellow fever booster vaccination. This receptor was identified in a man between 18 and 29 years old who received the YFV17D yellow fever vaccine. CDR3 DNA sequence: TGTGCCAGCAGCTTGTTGCAGGATTTACTCCACCAGTACTTC. Its translation: CASSLLQDLLHQYF.